The 17 T cell receptor beta chains below come from one sample, sequenced in a study of T cell clones after liver transplantation (dated by TCRdb to the late 2010s). The library was generated by the immunoSEQ multiplex PCR assay. The immuneACCESS repertoire file appears here via TCRdb, limited to in-frame rearrangements. These files lack a portion of the clones; in checked studies, under half of the deficit traces to unresolved V genes, and the cause of the others is not known. In all, the sample holds over 15,000 clones, and 80% to 90% of those were seen once. 10% to 15% of the sample is taken by the ten largest. The material was CD8+ T cells from blood, obtained roughly 3.5 years after liver transplant. The origin of the receptors is a human patient who received a liver transplant. Some T cells present after a transplant may be cells of the graft donor.

Of note for this clone: An end of the junction differs from the germline gene, which may be a read error. V and J are TRBV20-1 and TRBJ1-2; D might be TRBD1 (5 bases). CDR1 is DFQATT and CDR2 is SNEGSKA in the germline V gene (reference sequence). The CDR3 has 11 residues. Written as DNA, the CDR3 is TGCAGTGCCTCGGGGAACGGACATCCTTCCTTC. Translated, it gives CSASGNGHPSF.

The rearrangement joins TRBV28 to TRBJ2-7; maybe TRBD2 (6 bases). This CDR3 contains 11 residues. V gave up 2 bases and J gave up 7 bases, with 6 bases separating them. Germline V gene data show CDR1 as MDHEN and CDR2 as SYDVKM. This CDR3 reads CASSLGGEQYF. CDR3 coding DNA: TGTGCCAGCAGTTTAGGGGGGGAGCAGTACTTC.

This rearrangement joins TRBV9 to TRBJ1-4; D not certain. Germline V gives CDR1 SGDLS, CDR2 YYNGEE. The CDR3 contains 14 residues. V lost 1 base and J 0 bases, leaving 4 bases between the germline ends. This CDR3 reads CASSVLATNEKLFF. DNA for the CDR3: TGTGCCAGCAGCGTATTAGCAACTAATGAAAAACTGTTTTTT.

The chain uses TRBV5-1 and TRBJ1-5, with D unclear. This CDR3 contains 14 residues. Germline values: CDR1 SGHRS, CDR2 YFSETQ. Deletions cut 0 bases from V and 4 bases from J, with 8 bases between. The CDR3 nucleotides read TGCGCCAGCAGCTTGGCCCTGGGGAATCAGCCCCAGCATTTT. Translated, it gives CASSLALGNQPQHF.

The V and J genes are TRBV28 and TRBJ1-5; D is ambiguous. Trimming took 7 bases from V and 3 from J, leaving 13 bases between them. From germline, CDR1 is MDHEN and CDR2 SYDVKM. The CDR3 sequence is 14 residues long. The CDR3 coding sequence is TGTGCCAGCACTCTCCTGAGTTCCAATCAGCCCCAGCATTTT. This codes for CASTLLSSNQPQHF.

This chain uses TRBV10-3 with TRBJ2-3; no clear D. The CDR3 spans 14 residues. Germline CDR1 reads ENHRY; CDR2 reads SYGVKD. Trimming took off 0 bases at V and 2 bases at J, with 6 bases between the two ends. CDR3 bases: TGTGCCATCAGTGAGTCGGTAGACACAGATACGCAGTATTTT. This sequence encodes CAISESVDTDTQYF.

The chain has TRBV6-6 and TRBJ2-7; D uncertain. The germline gives CDR1 MNHNY, CDR2 SVGAGI (reference sequence). Trimming left V 0 bases short and J 1 base short, with 4 bases between. This CDR3 has 13 amino acids. The CDR3 protein is CASSYSGSYEQYF. The CDR3 DNA follows: TGTGCCAGCAGTTACTCAGGATCCTACGAGCAGTACTTC.

This rearrangement joins TRBV28 to TRBJ2-1; tentative D call: TRBD1 (6 bases). The CDR3 has 13 amino acids. Per the germline V gene, CDR1 is MDHEN and CDR2 is SYDVKM. Deletions cut 7 bases from V and 4 bases from J, with 11 bases between. The CDR3 DNA reads as TGTGCCAGCATTAAGACAGGTTACAATGAGCAGTTCTTC. Its translation: CASIKTGYNEQFF.

The chain has TRBV19 and TRBJ2-7; 10 bases map to TRBD1. Germline V gives CDR1 LNHDA, CDR2 SQIVND (reference sequence). CDR3 length: 15 residues. With 5 bases clipped from V and 3 bases from J, the junction kept 7 bases outside the gene matches. This CDR3 is CASSASGTGDYEQYF. The CDR3 DNA sequence: TGTGCCAGTAGTGCGTCCGGGACAGGGGACTACGAGCAGTACTTC. Full variable domain (rest looked up from reference TRBV19 and TRBJ2-7): DGGITQSPKYLFRKEGQNVTLSCEQNLNHDAMYWYRQDPGQGLRLIYYSQIVNDFQKGDIAEGYSVSREKKESFPLTVTSAQKNPTAFYLCASSASGTGDYEQYFGPGTRLTVT.

The rearrangement links TRBV7-9 to TRBJ2-2; 8 nucleotides match TRBD2. Trimming at V came to 4 bases and at J to 5 bases, leaving 12 bases not matched to a gene. The CDR3 has 17 amino acids. Germline V gene lookup returns CDR1 SEHNR and CDR2 FQNEAQ (reference sequence). The CDR3 region is CASSSELGGVGTGELFF. CDR3 bases: TGTGCCAGCAGCTCCGAGCTCGGGGGGGTAGGAACCGGGGAGCTGTTTTTT.

This chain links TRBV19 with TRBJ2-1, with 8 bases aligning to TRBD1. Germline assignment: CDR1 LNHDA and CDR2 SQIVND (reference sequence). After removal of 3 bases from V and 3 bases from J, the junction contained 4 bases not matched to a gene. The CDR3 length is 15 residues. The chain's CDR3 is CASSMSRGLYNEQFF. The CDR3 DNA follows: TGTGCCAGTAGTATGAGCAGGGGGCTCTACAATGAGCAGTTCTTC. The entire variable domain, with the rest obtained from reference TRBV19 and TRBJ2-1, is as follows: DGGITQSPKYLFRKEGQNVTLSCEQNLNHDAMYWYRQDPGQGLRLIYYSQIVNDFQKGDIAEGYSVSREKKESFPLTVTSAQKNPTAFYLCASSMSRGLYNEQFFGPGTRLTVL.

The genes are TRBV28 and TRBJ2-1; 8 bases are a match to TRBD1. V trimming: 6 bases; J trimming: 0 bases; junction bases outside the gene matches: 4. Germline loops: CDR1 MDHEN, CDR2 SYDVKM. The CDR3 has 15 amino acids. CDR3 region: CASSLDRVSYNEQFF. Here the CDR3 DNA reads TGTGCCAGCAGCCTGGACAGGGTCTCCTACAATGAGCAGTTCTTC.

The chain combines TRBV4-1 with TRBJ2-7; D might be TRBD2 (6 bases). The V end lost 3 bases, the J end lost 6 bases, and 12 bases lay between the germline ends. Germline-derived CDR1 and CDR2 are MGHRA and YSYEKL. This CDR3 is 13 amino acids long. The CDR3 reads CASSHGGGGEQYF. The CDR3 nucleotides read TGCGCCAGCAGCCACGGGGGTGGCGGCGAGCAGTACTTC.

The rearrangement uses TRBV13 and TRBJ2-1; no reliable D call. This CDR3 spans 13 amino acids. V was trimmed by 5 bases and J by 6 bases, leaving 11 bases between them. The germline gives CDR1 PRHDT, CDR2 FYEKMQ (reference sequence). CDR3 in amino acids: CASSVRLVNEQFF. CDR3 coding DNA: TGTGCCAGCAGCGTACGACTGGTCAATGAGCAGTTCTTC.

The chain links TRBV5-4 to TRBJ2-2; TRBD1 matches 9 bases. Germline values: CDR1 SGHNT, CDR2 YYREEE (reference sequence). Trimming removed 7 bases from V and 2 bases from J; junction bases left unmatched: 6. The CDR3 consists of 15 residues. The CDR3 bases are TGTGCCAGCCTCAGTACAGGGGGCAACACCGGGGAGCTGTTTTTT. It yields the protein CASLSTGGNTGELFF.

The gene calls are TRBV7-2 and TRBJ2-5; tentative D call: TRBD1 (5 bases). CDR1 is SGHTA, CDR2 FQGNSA, per germline. This CDR3 is 15 amino acids long. The V gene lost 0 bases and the J gene lost 5 bases, with 13 bases spanning the gap. CDR3 region: CASSLAFVGAETQYF. In DNA, the CDR3 is TGTGCCAGCAGCTTAGCGTTCGTAGGGGCGGAGACCCAGTACTTC.

The chain links TRBV5-4 to TRBJ1-2; D unclear. V lost 1 base, J lost 6 bases, and 10 bases lay in between. Germline V gene data show CDR1 as SGHNT and CDR2 as YYREEE (reference sequence). The CDR3 loop spans 13 amino acids. The CDR3 is CASSLNGINGYTF. The CDR3 DNA reads as TGTGCCAGCAGCTTGAATGGCATCAATGGCTACACCTTC.